The 19 T cell receptor beta chains presented below share a single source sample, sequenced in a study of blood T cell repertoires in COVID-19. Clones were read by immunoSEQ multiplex PCR, and TCRdb kept only the in-frame ones, dropping some. The data hold approximately 330,000 clones, with approximately 86% observed a single time. The sequenced sample was PBMCs or T cells enriched from blood (not recorded which). The receptors were gathered from a middle-aged woman with acute COVID-19.

With respect to this clone: Other DNA variants within this sample encode the same CDR3. The chain uses TRBV2 and TRBJ2-7; no definite D call. The CDR3 spans 12 residues. The germline V gene encodes CDR1 SNHLY and CDR2 FYNNEI. Trimming stripped 4 bases from V and 4 bases from J, with 8 bases between. The CDR3 loop is CASSALTYEQYF. The DNA for the CDR3 is TGTGCCAGCAGTGCACTGACTTACGAGCAGTACTTC.

This clone was found once. J is TRBJ2-3 and V is TRBV7-2; tentative D call: TRBD2 (5 bases). The germline V gene has CDR1 SGHTA and CDR2 FQGNSA. The CDR3 consists of 12 residues. V gave up 2 bases and J gave up 12 bases, with 12 bases separating them. The CDR3 reads CASSLFPGLQYF. CDR3 sequence (DNA): TGTGCCAGCAGCTTATTCCCGGGATTACAGTATTTT. The full variable domain, its missing parts supplied by reference TRBV7-2 and TRBJ2-3, is GAGVSQSPSNKVTEKGKDVELRCDPISGHTALYWYRQSLGQGLEFLIYFQGNSAPDKSGLPSDRFSAERTGGSVSTLTIQRTQQEDSAVYLCASSLFPGLQYFGPGTRLTVL.

V gene TRBV7-9 combines with J gene TRBJ2-7, with 7 bases lining up with TRBD1. Germline CDR1 reads SEHNR; CDR2 reads FQNEAQ (reference sequence). V shed 3 bases, J shed 0 bases, and the junction held 2 bases outside the gene matches. The CDR3 covers 14 residues. CDR3 region: CASSFGTDSYEQYF. CDR3 DNA sequence: TGTGCCAGCAGCTTCGGGACAGACTCCTACGAGCAGTACTTC.

The chain couples TRBV6-5 to TRBJ1-1; D uncertain. Germline assignment: CDR1 MNHEY and CDR2 SVGAGI. This CDR3 comprises 14 residues. V was shortened by 6 bases and J by 1 base, with 12 bases between the two germline ends. The CDR3 nucleotides are TGTGCCAGCAGATTGCAGGCGCCGAACACTGAAGCTTTCTTT. Residues: CASRLQAPNTEAFF.

The rearrangement links TRBV27 to TRBJ1-1, with D uncertain. The CDR3 is 13 residues long. The germline V gene has CDR1 MNHEY and CDR2 SMNVEV (reference sequence). The germline V and J ends were trimmed by 7 bases and 5 bases, with 14 bases remaining between them. The CDR3 DNA reads as TGTGCCAGCATGGGAGGCTTCGGGACTGAAGCTTTCTTT. Its translation is CASMGGFGTEAFF.

There are a few counts of this clone. The rearrangement joins TRBV12-3 or TRBV12-4 to TRBJ1-2; D call uncertain. This CDR3 comprises 13 residues. V was pared by 6 bases and J by 4 bases, with 12 bases between. CDR3 sequence reads: CASSPGEPYGYTF. CDR3 sequence (DNA): TGTGCCAGCAGCCCCGGGGAGCCCTATGGCTACACCTTC.

The gene calls are TRBV28 and TRBJ2-7; 7 nucleotides line up with TRBD1. CDR3 length: 15 residues. CDR1 is MDHEN, CDR2 SYDVKM, per germline. V was pared by 8 bases and J by 2 bases, with 12 bases of the junction left unmatched. The CDR3 region is CASCPPAGGTYEQYF. The CDR3 nucleotides read TGTGCCAGCTGCCCCCCAGCAGGGGGTACCTACGAGCAGTACTTC.

V usage is TRBV5-6 and J usage is TRBJ1-2, with a weak D call TRBD1 (5 bases). The V gene's germline CDR1 is SGHDT and CDR2 YYEEEE. V was trimmed by 5 bases and J by 4 bases, leaving 12 bases between them. The CDR3 has 13 residues. The CDR3 DNA follows: TGTGCCAGCAGTCGAGACAGTCCCTATGGCTACACCTTC. It translates to CASSRDSPYGYTF.

V and J are TRBV5-6 and TRBJ1-1; 7 bases align to TRBD1. The CDR3 is 16 amino acids. The V gene end was trimmed by 0 bases and the J gene end by 4 bases; junction bases not matched to a gene: 9. Germline CDR1 SGHDT, CDR2 YYEEEE. CDR3 in amino acids: CASSLVSIGGLTEAFF. CDR3 coding DNA: TGTGCCAGCAGCTTGGTTTCGATAGGGGGCCTCACTGAAGCTTTCTTT.

The chain carries TRBV21-1 and TRBJ2-7; the table's D call, TRBD1, has no DNA check behind it. TRBV21-1 is given as a pseudogene. The CDR3 is 18 residues long. CDR3 sequence: CASSKGECLGTGVYEQYF. Written as DNA, the CDR3 is TGTGCCAGCAGCAAAGGAGAGTGTCTTGGGACAGGGGTTTACGAGCAGTACTTC.

J is TRBJ1-6 and V is TRBV18, with 8 bases aligning to TRBD1. CDR3 size: 15 residues. Germline V lookup: CDR1 KGHSH, CDR2 LQKENI. J was trimmed by 7 bases and V by 5 bases; bases with no gene match: 7. The DNA of the CDR3 is TGTGCCAGCTCAACGGGACAGGCCGCCAATTCACCCCTCCACTTT. Encoded protein: CASSTGQAANSPLHF.

This chain connects TRBV19 to TRBJ2-6; 7 nucleotides agree with TRBD1. The CDR3 contains 17 residues. CDR1 and CDR2 (germline): LNHDA, SQIVND (reference sequence). The ends lost 9 bases at V and 0 bases at J; junction bases unmatched: 11. Here the CDR3 reads CASGPTGTVSGANVLTF. CDR3 coding DNA: TGTGCCAGCGGACCGACCGGGACAGTCTCTGGGGCCAACGTCCTGACTTTC.

The chain employs TRBV9 and TRBJ2-2; a possible D gene is TRBD1 (5 bases). Trimming stripped 0 bases from V and 6 bases from J, with 9 bases between. The CDR3 is made up of 14 amino acids. From germline, CDR1 is SGDLS and CDR2 YYNGEE. The CDR3 DNA follows: TGTGCCAGCAGCGTAGGGGGCGGATCCGGGGAGCTGTTTTTT. Translation: CASSVGGGSGELFF.

The rearrangement joins TRBV2 to TRBJ2-6; tentative D call: TRBD1 (7 bases). The germline V and J ends were trimmed by 7 bases and 0 bases, with 13 bases remaining between them. CDR1 and CDR2 (germline): SNHLY, FYNNEI. The CDR3 is 16 amino acids. CDR3 DNA sequence: TGTGCCAGCAAGGGGGGACAGATCTCTGGGGCCAACGTCCTGACTTTC. Translated: CASKGGQISGANVLTF.

J is TRBJ2-2 and V is TRBV18, with 11 bases lining up with TRBD2. The germline gives CDR1 KGHSH, CDR2 LQKENI. The CDR3 is 17 amino acids. Trimming removed 3 bases from V and 7 bases from J; junction bases left unmatched: 10. CDR3 residues: CASSPLPSGRNFGELFF. CDR3 bases: TGTGCCAGCTCACCCCTGCCTAGCGGGAGGAACTTCGGGGAGCTGTTTTTT.

The CDR3 DNA sequence: TGTGCCAGCGGCGGAAAGGGACGGGGGCAAGAGACCCAGTACTTC. It yields the protein CASGGKGRGQETQYF. This sequence joins TRBV2 and TRBJ2-5; D perhaps matches TRBD2 (6 bases). The length of the CDR3 is 15 residues. Trimming removed 8 bases from V and 2 bases from J, with 18 bases in between. Germline values: CDR1 SNHLY, CDR2 FYNNEI.

The rearrangement links TRBV4-1 to TRBJ2-3; 9 bases agree with TRBD2. There are 18 residues in the CDR3. Unmatched junction bases numbered 9, after V lost 0 bases and J lost 2 bases. Germline CDR1 is MGHRA and CDR2 is YSYEKL. DNA of the CDR3: TGCGCCAGCAGCCAAGATCACGGACTAGCGAGTTTCACAGATACGCAGTATTTT. Amino acid sequence: CASSQDHGLASFTDTQYF.

The rearrangement uses TRBV28 and TRBJ2-6; D perhaps matches TRBD1 (6 bases). From germline, CDR1 is MDHEN and CDR2 SYDVKM. The V gene lost 3 bases and the J gene lost 1 base, with 16 bases spanning the gap. This CDR3 has 18 residues. The CDR3 DNA is TGTGCCAGCAGTTTCGGTGCCAGGGGTAGGTCTGGGGCCAACGTCCTGACTTTC. Amino acids: CASSFGARGRSGANVLTF.

Only a few counts were recorded for this clone. This chain connects TRBV5-1 to TRBJ2-7, with D possibly TRBD1 on 5 matching bases. Germline assignment: CDR1 SGHRS and CDR2 YFSETQ. The CDR3 is made up of 13 amino acids. V was pared by 1 base and J by 6 bases, with 11 bases between. The CDR3 reads CASSLPGKSEQYF. The CDR3 DNA follows: TGCGCCAGCAGCTTGCCAGGGAAAAGCGAGCAGTACTTC. The variable domain in full, with the rest retrieved from reference TRBV5-1 and TRBJ2-7, is KAGVTQTPRYLIKTRGQQVTLSCSPISGHRSVSWYQQTPGQGLQFLFEYFSETQRNKGNFPGRFSGRQFSNSRSEMNVSTLELGDSALYLCASSLPGKSEQYFGPGTRLTVT.